The 3 T cell receptor beta chains in this list originate from one sample, sequenced in a study of radiotherapy plus CTLA-4 blockade in lung cancer. The repertoire was sequenced with immunoSEQ multiplex PCR; TCRdb's copy has only in-frame clones and lacks some. Altogether some 94,000 clones are present, roughly 80% being singletons, with the ten largest covering about 26%. The sample consisted of peripheral blood, taken from a patient treated with radiotherapy plus ipilimumab. Receptors originate from a human donor with non-small cell lung cancer that progressed on radiotherapy plus ipilimumab.

J is TRBJ1-1 and V is TRBV6-5, with D possibly matching TRBD1 (5 bases). In germline, CDR1 is MNHEY, CDR2 SVGAGI. Trimming removed 5 bases at V and 4 bases at J, with 14 bases between. The CDR3 spans 14 residues. The CDR3 DNA sequence: TGTGCCAGCAGTGAGAGGGGTTTTGGCACTGAAGCTTTCTTT. It translates to CASSERGFGTEAFF.

The V call is TRBV6-1, the J call TRBJ2-7; tentatively, D is TRBD2 (5 bases). V lost 7 bases, J lost 2 bases, and 18 bases lay in between. Germline-derived CDR1 and CDR2 are MNHNS and SASEGT. CDR3 length: 15 residues. DNA for the CDR3: TGTGCCAGCAATCCCGGGATTAAAAAACCCTACGAGCAGTACTTC. Translation: CASNPGIKKPYEQYF.

The rearrangement links TRBV30 to TRBJ1-1, with D perhaps TRBD1 (6 bases). Germline V gives CDR1 GTSNPN, CDR2 SVGIG (reference sequence). V gave up 1 base and J gave up 11 bases, with 20 bases separating them. The length of the CDR3 is 14 residues. The CDR3 DNA reads as TGTGCCTGGAGTGCAGAGACCCAACAGGGTAGCGCTTTCTTT. Its translation is CAWSAETQQGSAFF.